This TCR beta chain was captured in a study of CD8+ T cells in alopecia areata (dated by TCRdb to between 2017 and 2018). General notes on the study: In both human patients and the C3H/HeJ mouse model, the study applied high-throughput TCRbeta sequencing to look at T cell clonal expansion in alopecia areata. In humans, TCRbeta sequencing was performed on scalp tissue and on sorted CD4+ and CD8+ peripheral blood T cells from healthy controls and from patients with patchy or totalis/universalis alopecia areata. TCRbeta CDR3 regions were amplified by immunoSEQ multiplex PCR using 35 Vbeta forward and 13 Jbeta reverse primers. The RNA source kit depended on sample type: the PAXgene miRNA kit for fixed scalp, the miRNeasy kit for PBMCs, and the RNeasy kit for mouse skin. Clonality in the scalp was compared among normal scalp (n=4), patchy alopecia areata scalp (n=8), and alopecia totalis/universalis scalp (n=8).

The protocol used for the library was the immunoSEQ multiplex PCR assay. RNA was extracted from all samples and reverse transcribed into cDNA, which served as template for TCR sequencing. SuperScript III was used to make first-strand cDNA, primed with a 2:1 mix of oligo-dT and random hexamers. A synthetic immune receptor repertoire was used to gauge amplification bias, and whatever bias remained was removed computationally. As for the original processing: Raw reads were preprocessed for error removal, and CDR3 was defined according to IMGT conventions as running from the conserved cysteine to phenylalanine. Clonality was computed as 1 minus the Shannon entropy, with the entropy normalized by log2 of the number of productive unique TCRs. Scalp TCRbeta sequences were cross-referenced with sorted blood CD4 and CD8 repertoires so that the CD4 or CD8 identity of scalp clones could be inferred. What TCRdb holds here is the immuneACCESS table cut down to in-frame rearrangements. Part of the clones is not present; checked against another copy, under half of the missing clones reflect an unresolved V gene, and the others are unexplained. V and J calls and clone size are given by that table; D and trimming were obtained from the DNA. The sample has 30,000 to 35,000 clones on record, around 50% of them singletons. The ten most abundant clones make up under 40% of the sample.

What the research found in general, with its limitations: Scalp TCR repertoire analysis is complicated because resident alphabeta T cells in normal human skin are also sequenced, whereas mouse skin is dominated by gammadelta T cells. Higher clonality and more expanded CD8+ clones were observed in lesional scalp than in normal scalp, particularly in alopecia totalis/universalis, a finding suggestive of antigenic drive. Shared TCR sequences between patients were less evident than in mice, which may be partly attributable to HLA diversity in the patient population.

Lesional scalp punch biopsies and peripheral blood were collected from alopecia areata patients. PBMCs were separated by density centrifugation and stained for CD3, CD4 and CD8, after which CD4+ and CD8+ T cells were sorted on a FACSAria. The untreated alopecia areata patients were recruited through a multicenter biomarker study. In four or five patients from the biomarker study, the blood CD8+ T cells went through an additional sort into NKG2D-low and NKG2D-high fractions. The CDR3 holds 15 amino acids from the cysteine to the phenylalanine. Only the CDR3 DNA is retained, 45 bases long and in frame from the first base. Via the germline V gene (reference sequence), CDR1 is LNHDA and CDR2 SQIVND. Trimmed from V: 5 bases; trimmed from J: 5 bases; junction bases lacking a gene match: 11. Details on this clone: Its antigen is unknown. Base qualities were left out, and no much larger clone turns up one base away.

The rearranged segments are TRBV19 and TRBJ1-1, with TRBD1 matching 7 junction bases. The receptor comes from a human donor with alopecia areata. The sample comprised NKG2D-high CD8+ T cells sorted from blood. The sample's cell subset or site, from its label and the paper: sorted CD8+ NKG2D-high blood T cells. This receptor has the CDR3 CASSPGTEGWTEAFF. The nucleotide sequence reads TGTGCCAGTAGTCCCGGGACAGAGGGTTGGACTGAAGCTTTCTTT.